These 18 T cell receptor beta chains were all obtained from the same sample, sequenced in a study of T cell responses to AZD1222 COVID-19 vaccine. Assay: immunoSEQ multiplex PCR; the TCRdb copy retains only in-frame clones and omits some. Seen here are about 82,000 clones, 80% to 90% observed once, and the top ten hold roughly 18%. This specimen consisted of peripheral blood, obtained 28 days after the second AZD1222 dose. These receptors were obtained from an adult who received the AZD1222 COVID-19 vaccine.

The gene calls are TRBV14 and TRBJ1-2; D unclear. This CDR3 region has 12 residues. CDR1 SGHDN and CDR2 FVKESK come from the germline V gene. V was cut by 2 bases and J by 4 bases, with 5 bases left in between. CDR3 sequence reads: CASSQSRYGYTF. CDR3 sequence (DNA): TGTGCCAGCAGCCAATCCCGCTATGGCTACACCTTC.

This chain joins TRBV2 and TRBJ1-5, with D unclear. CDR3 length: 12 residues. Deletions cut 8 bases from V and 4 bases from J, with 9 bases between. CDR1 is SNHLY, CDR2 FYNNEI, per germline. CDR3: CASGHPNQPQHF. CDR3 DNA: TGTGCCAGCGGCCATCCGAATCAGCCCCAGCATTTT. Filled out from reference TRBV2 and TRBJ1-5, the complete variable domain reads EPEVTQTPSHQVTQMGQEVILRCVPISNHLYFYWYRQILGQKVEFLVSFYNNEISEKSEIFDDQFSVERPDGSNFTLKIRSTKLEDSAMYFCASGHPNQPQHFGDGTRLSIL.

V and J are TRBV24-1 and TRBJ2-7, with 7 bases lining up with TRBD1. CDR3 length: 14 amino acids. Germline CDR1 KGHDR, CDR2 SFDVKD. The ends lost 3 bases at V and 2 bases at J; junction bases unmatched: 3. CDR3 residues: CATSDAGTAYEQYF. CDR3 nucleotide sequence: TGTGCCACCAGTGATGCCGGGACAGCCTACGAGCAGTACTTC.

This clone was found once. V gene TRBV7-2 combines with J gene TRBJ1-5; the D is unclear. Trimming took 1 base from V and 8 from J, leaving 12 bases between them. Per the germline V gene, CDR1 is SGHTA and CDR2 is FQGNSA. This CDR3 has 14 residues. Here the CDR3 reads CASSLGLGFKPQHF. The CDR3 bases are TGTGCCAGCAGCTTAGGACTTGGGTTCAAGCCCCAGCATTTT.

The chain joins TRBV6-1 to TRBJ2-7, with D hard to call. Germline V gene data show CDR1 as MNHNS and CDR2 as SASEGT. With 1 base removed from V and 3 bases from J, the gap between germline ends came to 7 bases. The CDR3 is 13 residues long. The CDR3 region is CASSEGTFYEQYF. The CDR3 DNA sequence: TGTGCCAGCAGTGAAGGAACATTCTACGAGCAGTACTTC.

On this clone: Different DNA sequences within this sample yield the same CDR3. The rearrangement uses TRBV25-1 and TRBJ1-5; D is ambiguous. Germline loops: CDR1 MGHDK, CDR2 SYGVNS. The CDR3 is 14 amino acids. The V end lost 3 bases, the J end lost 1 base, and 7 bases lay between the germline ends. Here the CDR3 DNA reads TGTGCCAGCAGTGACTCGGGAAGCAATCAGCCCCAGCATTTT. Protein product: CASSDSGSNQPQHF. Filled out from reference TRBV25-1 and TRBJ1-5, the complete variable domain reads EADIYQTPRYLVIGTGKKITLECSQTMGHDKMYWYQQDPGMELHLIHYSYGVNSTEKGDLSSESTVSRIRTEHFPLTLESARPSHTSQYLCASSDSGSNQPQHFGDGTRLSIL.

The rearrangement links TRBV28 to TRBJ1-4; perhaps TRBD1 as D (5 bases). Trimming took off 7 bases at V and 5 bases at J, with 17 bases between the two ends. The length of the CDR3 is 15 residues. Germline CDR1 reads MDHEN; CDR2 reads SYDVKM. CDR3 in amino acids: CASTWGWRGNEKLFF. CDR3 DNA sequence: TGTGCCAGCACCTGGGGGTGGCGTGGGAATGAAAAACTGTTTTTT.

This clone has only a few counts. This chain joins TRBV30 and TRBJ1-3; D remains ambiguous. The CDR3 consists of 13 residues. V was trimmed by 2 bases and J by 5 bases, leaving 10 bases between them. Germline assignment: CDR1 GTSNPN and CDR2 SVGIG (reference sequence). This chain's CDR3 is CAWSRAERNTIYF. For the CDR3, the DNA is TGTGCCTGGAGTCGAGCAGAAAGAAACACCATATATTTT.

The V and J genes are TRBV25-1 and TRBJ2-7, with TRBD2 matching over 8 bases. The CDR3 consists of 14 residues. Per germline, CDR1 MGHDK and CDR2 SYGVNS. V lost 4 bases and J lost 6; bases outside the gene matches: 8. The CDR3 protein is CASSASGGVSEQYF. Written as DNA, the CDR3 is TGTGCCAGCAGTGCGAGCGGGGGAGTTTCCGAGCAGTACTTC.

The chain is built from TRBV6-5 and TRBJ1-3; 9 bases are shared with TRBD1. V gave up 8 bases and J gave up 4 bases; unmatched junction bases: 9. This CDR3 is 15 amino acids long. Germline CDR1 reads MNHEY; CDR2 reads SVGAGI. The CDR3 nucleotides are TGTGCCAGCCCCAAAGGACAGGGGCGAGGAAACACCATATATTTT. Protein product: CASPKGQGRGNTIYF.

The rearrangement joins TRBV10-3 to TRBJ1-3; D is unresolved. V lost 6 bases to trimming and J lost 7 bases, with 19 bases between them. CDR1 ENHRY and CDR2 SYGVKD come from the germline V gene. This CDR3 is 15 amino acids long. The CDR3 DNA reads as TGTGCCATCAGGGGAGCCGAAACCTTAGGGAACACCATATATTTT. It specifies CAIRGAETLGNTIYF.

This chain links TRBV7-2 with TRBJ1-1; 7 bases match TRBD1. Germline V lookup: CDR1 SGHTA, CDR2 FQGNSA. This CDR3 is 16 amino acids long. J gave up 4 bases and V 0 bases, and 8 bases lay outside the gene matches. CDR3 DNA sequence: TGTGCCAGCAGCTTAGCAGTGGGCAGGGGGGCCACTGAAGCTTTCTTT. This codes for CASSLAVGRGATEAFF.

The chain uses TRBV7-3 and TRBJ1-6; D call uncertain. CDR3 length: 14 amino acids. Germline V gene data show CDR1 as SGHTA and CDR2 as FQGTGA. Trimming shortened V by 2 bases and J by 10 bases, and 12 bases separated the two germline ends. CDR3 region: CASSLFQAGSPLHF. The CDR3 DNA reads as TGTGCCAGCAGCTTATTCCAGGCAGGCTCACCCCTCCACTTT.

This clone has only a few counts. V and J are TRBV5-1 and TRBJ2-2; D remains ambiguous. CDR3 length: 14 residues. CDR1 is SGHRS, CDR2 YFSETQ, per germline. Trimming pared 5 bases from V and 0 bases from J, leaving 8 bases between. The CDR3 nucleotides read TGCGCCAGCAGGATACAGTCGAACACCGGGGAGCTGTTTTTT. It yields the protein CASRIQSNTGELFF.

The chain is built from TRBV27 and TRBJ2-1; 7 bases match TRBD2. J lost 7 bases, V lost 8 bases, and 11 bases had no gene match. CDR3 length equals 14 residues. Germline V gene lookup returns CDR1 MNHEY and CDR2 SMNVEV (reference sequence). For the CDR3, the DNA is TGTGCCAGCGGATCCGCGGGGGAGGGTAATGAGCAGTTCTTC. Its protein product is CASGSAGEGNEQFF.

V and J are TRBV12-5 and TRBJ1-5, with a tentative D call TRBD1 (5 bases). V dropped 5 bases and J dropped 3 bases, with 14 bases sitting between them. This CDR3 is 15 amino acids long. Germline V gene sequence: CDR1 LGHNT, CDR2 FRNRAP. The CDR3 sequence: CASGTRDGFNQPQHF. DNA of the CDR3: TGTGCTAGTGGTACCCGGGACGGATTCAATCAGCCCCAGCATTTT.

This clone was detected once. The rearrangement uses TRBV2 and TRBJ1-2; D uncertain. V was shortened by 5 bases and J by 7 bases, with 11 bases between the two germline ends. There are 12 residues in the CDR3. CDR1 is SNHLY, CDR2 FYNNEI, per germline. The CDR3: CASSSGASGYTF. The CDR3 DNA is TGTGCCAGCAGTAGCGGTGCCAGTGGCTACACCTTC.

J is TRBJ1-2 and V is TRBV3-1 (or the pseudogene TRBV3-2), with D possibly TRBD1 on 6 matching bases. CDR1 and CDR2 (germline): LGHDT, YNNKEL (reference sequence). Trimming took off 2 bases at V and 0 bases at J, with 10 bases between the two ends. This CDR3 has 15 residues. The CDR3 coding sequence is TGTGCCAGCAGCCAATCGGCAGGGGCTAACTATGGCTACACCTTC. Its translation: CASSQSAGANYGYTF.